These T cell receptor beta chains were read from a single sample in a study of control samples from healthy donors and cancer patients. Sequenced by immunoSEQ multiplex PCR; TCRdb stores in-frame clones only, minus some. The sample contains roughly 120,000 clones, approximately 90% of which appear only once. Specimen: blood. Receptors originate from a human donor in good health. The donor label of this sample is uncertain. CDR3s include the opening cysteine and the closing phenylalanine or tryptophan. Each record gives: J gene, V gene, clone size, D gene, CDR3 DNA, CDR3 protein. The D gene is left open where the match is weak. Some rows mark clone size as missing; the rest say once, few, many or name a class of expanded clone.

j_call: TRBJ2-3
v_call: TRBV5-6
clone_size: -
d_call: -
cdr3_nt: TGTGCCAGCAGCTTTGGGGACTTTGCAGATACGCAGTATTTT
cdr3_aa: CASSFGDFADTQYF

j_call: TRBJ2-7
v_call: TRBV6-1
clone_size: once
d_call: -
cdr3_nt: TGTGCCAGCAGTGAGACACCTTCCTACGAGCAGTACTTC
cdr3_aa: CASSETPSYEQYF

j_call: TRBJ1-6
v_call: TRBV28
clone_size: -
d_call: -
cdr3_nt: TGTGCCAGCAGTTTTCCCGATTCACCCCTCCACTTT
cdr3_aa: CASSFPDSPLHF

j_call: TRBJ1-5
v_call: TRBV6-4
clone_size: -
d_call: -
cdr3_nt: -
cdr3_aa: CASSSSALNQPQHF

j_call: TRBJ1-2
v_call: TRBV7-2
clone_size: -
d_call: -
cdr3_nt: TGTGCCAGCAGCTTAGAGGCAGCTAACACCTATGGCTACACCTTC
cdr3_aa: CASSLEAANTYGYTF

j_call: TRBJ1-4
v_call: TRBV18
clone_size: -
d_call: -
cdr3_nt: TGTGCCAGCTCACGCGATACAGGCCGATCTCGGGGGAAACTGTTTTTT
cdr3_aa: CASSRDTGRSRGKLFF

j_call: TRBJ2-5
v_call: TRBV6-6
clone_size: -
d_call: -
cdr3_nt: TGTGCCAGCAGTCCTGTCCTTGGGGGGACCCAGTACTTC
cdr3_aa: CASSPVLGGTQYF

j_call: TRBJ2-7
v_call: TRBV10-2
clone_size: once
d_call: -
cdr3_nt: TGCGCCAGCAGTGACAGTCTCTACGAGCAGTACTTC
cdr3_aa: CASSDSLYEQYF

j_call: TRBJ1-2
v_call: TRBV7-8
clone_size: -
d_call: TRBD1
cdr3_nt: TGTGCCAGCAGCTTGAGGACAGGCTATGGCTACACCTTC
cdr3_aa: CASSLRTGYGYTF

j_call: TRBJ1-5
v_call: TRBV7-8
clone_size: -
d_call: -
cdr3_nt: TGTGCCAGCAGCTTAGGGGGAAAACAGCCCCAGCATTTT
cdr3_aa: CASSLGGKQPQHF

j_call: TRBJ2-7
v_call: TRBV5-5
clone_size: -
d_call: -
cdr3_nt: TGTGCCAGCAGCTTGGCCGCACAGGACTATTACGAGCAGTACTTC
cdr3_aa: CASSLAAQDYYEQYF

j_call: TRBJ2-5
v_call: TRBV7-9
clone_size: -
d_call: -
cdr3_nt: TGTGCCAGCAGCTTAGTCGAGTTCCGGCAAGAGACCCAGTACTTC
cdr3_aa: CASSLVEFRQETQYF

j_call: TRBJ1-5
v_call: TRBV19
clone_size: -
d_call: -
cdr3_nt: TGTGCCAGTAGGCGGGATTATAGCAATCAGCCCCAGCATTTT
cdr3_aa: CASRRDYSNQPQHF

j_call: TRBJ2-3
v_call: TRBV5-4
clone_size: -
d_call: -
cdr3_nt: TGTGCCAGCAGCTTGGGTCAGTTAAGCACAGATACGCAGTATTTT
cdr3_aa: CASSLGQLSTDTQYF

j_call: TRBJ1-1
v_call: TRBV7-9
clone_size: -
d_call: -
cdr3_nt: TGTGCCAGCAGCTCCCCTCGGGCATCTGAAGCTTTCTTT
cdr3_aa: CASSSPRASEAFF

j_call: TRBJ1-1
v_call: TRBV4-3
clone_size: -
d_call: TRBD1
cdr3_nt: TGCGCCAGCAGCCAAGGGACAGGGTCCATGAACACTGAAGCTTTCTTT
cdr3_aa: CASSQGTGSMNTEAFF

j_call: TRBJ2-5
v_call: TRBV10-3
clone_size: -
d_call: TRBD2
cdr3_nt: TGTGCCATCAGTGAGCCCGGACTAGAGGAGACCCAGTACTTC
cdr3_aa: CAISEPGLEETQYF

j_call: TRBJ2-7
v_call: TRBV3-1/TRBV3-2
clone_size: -
d_call: TRBD1
cdr3_nt: TGTGCCGTATCCGGGACAGGGTCCTCCTACGAGCAGTACTTC
cdr3_aa: CAVSGTGSSYEQYF

j_call: TRBJ1-2
v_call: TRBV6-6
clone_size: -
d_call: TRBD1
cdr3_nt: TGTGCCAGCAGAACCGGACAGGCCCTCAACTATGGCTACACCTTC
cdr3_aa: CASRTGQALNYGYTF

j_call: TRBJ1-5
v_call: TRBV6-2/TRBV6-3
clone_size: -
d_call: -
cdr3_nt: TGTGCCAGCAGCCGGGACGCCCCTCCCCGGCCCCAGCATTTT
cdr3_aa: CASSRDAPPRPQHF

j_call: TRBJ2-2
v_call: TRBV9
clone_size: -
d_call: TRBD2
cdr3_nt: TGTGCCAGCAGCCTCACTAGCGGGGGGGCCTCCGGGGAGCTGTTTTTT
cdr3_aa: CASSLTSGGASGELFF

j_call: TRBJ1-1
v_call: TRBV27
clone_size: -
d_call: -
cdr3_nt: TGTGCCAGCAGGGGGCAGGTTATGAACACTGAAGCTTTCTTT
cdr3_aa: CASRGQVMNTEAFF

j_call: TRBJ2-2
v_call: TRBV27
clone_size: once
d_call: -
cdr3_nt: TGTGCCAGCAGGGGGGCCGGGGAGCTGTTTTTT
cdr3_aa: CASRGAGELFF

j_call: TRBJ2-5
v_call: TRBV7-9
clone_size: -
d_call: -
cdr3_nt: TGTGCCACCGAGGAGGTTGGAGAGACCCAGTACTTC
cdr3_aa: CATEEVGETQYF